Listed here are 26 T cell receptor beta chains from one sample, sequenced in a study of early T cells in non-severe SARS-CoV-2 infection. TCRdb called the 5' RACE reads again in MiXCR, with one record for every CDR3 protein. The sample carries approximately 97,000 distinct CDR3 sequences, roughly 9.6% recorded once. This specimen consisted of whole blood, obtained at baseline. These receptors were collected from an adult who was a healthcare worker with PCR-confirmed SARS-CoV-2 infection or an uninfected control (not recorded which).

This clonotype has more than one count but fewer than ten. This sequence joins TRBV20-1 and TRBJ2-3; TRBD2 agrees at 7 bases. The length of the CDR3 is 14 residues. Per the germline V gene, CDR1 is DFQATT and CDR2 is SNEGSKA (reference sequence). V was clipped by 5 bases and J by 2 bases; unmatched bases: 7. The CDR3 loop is CSAVSSGNTDTQYF. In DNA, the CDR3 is TGCAGTGCTGTTTCTAGCGGAAACACAGATACGCAGTATTTT.

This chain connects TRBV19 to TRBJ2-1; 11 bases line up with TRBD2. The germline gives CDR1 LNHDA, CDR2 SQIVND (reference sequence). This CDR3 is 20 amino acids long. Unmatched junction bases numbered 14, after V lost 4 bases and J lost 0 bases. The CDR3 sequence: CASSKRLAGTDSSSYNEQFF. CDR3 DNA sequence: TGTGCCAGTAGTAAAAGACTAGCGGGGACCGATTCGAGCTCCTACAATGAGCAGTTCTTC. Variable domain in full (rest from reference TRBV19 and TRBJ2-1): DGGITQSPKYLFRKEGQNVTLSCEQNLNHDAMYWYRQDPGQGLRLIYYSQIVNDFQKGDIAEGYSVSREKKESFPLTVTSAQKNPTAFYLCASSKRLAGTDSSSYNEQFFGPGTRLTVL.

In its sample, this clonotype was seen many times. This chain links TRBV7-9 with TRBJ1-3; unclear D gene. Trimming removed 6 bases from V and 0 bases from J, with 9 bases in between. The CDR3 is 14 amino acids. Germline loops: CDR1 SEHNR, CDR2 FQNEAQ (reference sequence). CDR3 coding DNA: TGTGCCAGCAGACCATCCACCTCTGGAAACACCATATATTTT. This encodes CASRPSTSGNTIYF. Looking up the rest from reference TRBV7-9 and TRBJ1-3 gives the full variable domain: DTGVSQNPRHKITKRGQNVTFRCDPISEHNRLYWYRQTLGQGPEFLTYFQNEAQLEKSRLLSDRFSAERPKGSFSTLEIQRTEQGDSAMYLCASRPSTSGNTIYFGEGSWLTVV.

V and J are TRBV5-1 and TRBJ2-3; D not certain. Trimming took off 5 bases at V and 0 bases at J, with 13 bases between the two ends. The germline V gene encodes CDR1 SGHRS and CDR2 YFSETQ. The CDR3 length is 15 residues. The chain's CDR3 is CASRRTDLSTDTQYF. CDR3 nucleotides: TGCGCCAGCAGGAGGACGGACCTTAGCACAGATACGCAGTATTTT.

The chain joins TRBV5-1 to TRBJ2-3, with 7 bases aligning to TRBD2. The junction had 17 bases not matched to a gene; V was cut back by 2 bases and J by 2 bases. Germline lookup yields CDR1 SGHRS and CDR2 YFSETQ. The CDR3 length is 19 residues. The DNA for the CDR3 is TGCGCCAGCAGCTTCCTGATGGGGCTTTCCGGGAGGATCACAGATACGCAGTATTTT. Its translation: CASSFLMGLSGRITDTQYF.

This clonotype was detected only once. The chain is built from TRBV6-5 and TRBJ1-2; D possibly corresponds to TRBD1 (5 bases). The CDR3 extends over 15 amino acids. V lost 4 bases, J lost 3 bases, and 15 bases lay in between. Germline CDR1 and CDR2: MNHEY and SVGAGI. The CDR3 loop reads CASSSLGTADYGYTF. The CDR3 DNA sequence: TGTGCCAGCAGTTCCCTAGGGACTGCAGACTATGGCTACACCTTC.

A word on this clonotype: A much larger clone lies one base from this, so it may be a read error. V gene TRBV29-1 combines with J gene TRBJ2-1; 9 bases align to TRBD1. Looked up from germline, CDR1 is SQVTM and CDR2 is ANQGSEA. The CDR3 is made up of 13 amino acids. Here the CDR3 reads CNAVTGGYNEQFF. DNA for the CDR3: TGCAACGCAGTGACAGGGGGCTACAATGAGCAGTTCTTC.

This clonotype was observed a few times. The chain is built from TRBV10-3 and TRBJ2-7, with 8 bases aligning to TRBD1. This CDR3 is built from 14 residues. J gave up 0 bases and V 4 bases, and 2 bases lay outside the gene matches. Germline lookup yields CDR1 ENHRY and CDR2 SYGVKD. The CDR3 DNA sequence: TGTGCCATCAGTGTGGGGACAGGCTCCTACGAGCAGTACTTC. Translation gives CAISVGTGSYEQYF.

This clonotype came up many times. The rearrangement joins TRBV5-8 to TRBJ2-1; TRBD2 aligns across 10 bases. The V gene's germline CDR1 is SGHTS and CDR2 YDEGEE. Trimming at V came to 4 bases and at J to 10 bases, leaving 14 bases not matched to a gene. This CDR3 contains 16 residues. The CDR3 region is CASSRRWSGGVYEQFF. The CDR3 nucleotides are TGTGCCAGCAGCCGGCGTTGGAGCGGGGGGGTATACGAGCAGTTCTTC.

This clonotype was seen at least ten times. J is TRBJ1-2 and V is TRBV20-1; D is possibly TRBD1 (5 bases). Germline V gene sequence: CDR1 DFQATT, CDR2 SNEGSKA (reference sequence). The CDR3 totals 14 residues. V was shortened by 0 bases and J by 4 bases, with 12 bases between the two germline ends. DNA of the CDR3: TGCAGTGCTAGAGATCGGCAGGGACCCTATGGCTACACCTTC. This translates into CSARDRQGPYGYTF.

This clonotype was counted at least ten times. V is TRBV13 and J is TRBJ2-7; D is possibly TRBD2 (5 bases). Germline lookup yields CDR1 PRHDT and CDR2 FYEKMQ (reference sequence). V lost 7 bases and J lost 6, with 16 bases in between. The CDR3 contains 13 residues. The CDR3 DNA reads TGTGCCAGCACACTAAGGAACGGGGTCGAGCAGTACTTC. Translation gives CASTLRNGVEQYF.

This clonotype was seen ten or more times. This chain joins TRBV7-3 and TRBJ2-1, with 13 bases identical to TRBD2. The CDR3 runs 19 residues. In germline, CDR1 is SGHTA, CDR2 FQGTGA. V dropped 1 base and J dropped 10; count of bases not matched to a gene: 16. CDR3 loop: CASSLRGLAGRPGEREQFF. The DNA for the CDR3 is TGTGCCAGCAGCTTAAGGGGACTAGCGGGACGTCCAGGGGAGCGAGAGCAGTTCTTC.

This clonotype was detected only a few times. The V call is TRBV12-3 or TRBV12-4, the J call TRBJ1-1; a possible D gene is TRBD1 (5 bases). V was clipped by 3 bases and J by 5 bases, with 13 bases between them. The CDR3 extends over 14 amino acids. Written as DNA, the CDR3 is TGTGCCAGCAGTTTTCCGGGGCTGGGAACTGAAGCTTTCTTT. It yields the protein CASSFPGLGTEAFF.

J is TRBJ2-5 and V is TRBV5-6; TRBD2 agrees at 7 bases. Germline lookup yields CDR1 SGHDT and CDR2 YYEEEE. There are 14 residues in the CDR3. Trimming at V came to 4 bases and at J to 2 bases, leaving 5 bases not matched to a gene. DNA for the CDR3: TGTGCCAGCAGCAAACTAGCGTTTCAAGAGACCCAGTACTTC. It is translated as CASSKLAFQETQYF.

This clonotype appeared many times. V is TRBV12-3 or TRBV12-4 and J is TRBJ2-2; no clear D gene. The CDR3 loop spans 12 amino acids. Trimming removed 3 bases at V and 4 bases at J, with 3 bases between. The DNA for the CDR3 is TGTGCCAGCAGTTTGCCCACCGGGGAGCTGTTTTTT. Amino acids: CASSLPTGELFF.

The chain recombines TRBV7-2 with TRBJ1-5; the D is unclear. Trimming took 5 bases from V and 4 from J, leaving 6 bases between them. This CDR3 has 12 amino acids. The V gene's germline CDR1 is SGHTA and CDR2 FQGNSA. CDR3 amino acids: CASSPRNQPQHF. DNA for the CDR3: TGTGCCAGCAGCCCTAGGAATCAGCCCCAGCATTTT. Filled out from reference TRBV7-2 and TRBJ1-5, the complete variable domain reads GAGVSQSPSNKVTEKGKDVELRCDPISGHTALYWYRQSLGQGLEFLIYFQGNSAPDKSGLPSDRFSAERTGGSVSTLTIQRTQQEDSAVYLCASSPRNQPQHFGDGTRLSIL.

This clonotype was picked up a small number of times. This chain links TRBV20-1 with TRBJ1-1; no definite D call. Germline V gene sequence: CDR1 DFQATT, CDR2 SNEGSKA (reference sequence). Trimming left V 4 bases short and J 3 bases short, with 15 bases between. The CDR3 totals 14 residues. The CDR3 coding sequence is TGCAGTGCTACAGCAGACGGCAGATACACTGAAGCTTTCTTT. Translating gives CSATADGRYTEAFF.

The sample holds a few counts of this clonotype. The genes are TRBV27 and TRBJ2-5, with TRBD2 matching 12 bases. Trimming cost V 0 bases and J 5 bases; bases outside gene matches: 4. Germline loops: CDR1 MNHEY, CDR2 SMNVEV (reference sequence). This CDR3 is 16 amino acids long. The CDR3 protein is CASSLSTSGGEETQYF. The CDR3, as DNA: TGTGCCAGCAGTTTATCGACTAGCGGGGGAGAGGAGACCCAGTACTTC.

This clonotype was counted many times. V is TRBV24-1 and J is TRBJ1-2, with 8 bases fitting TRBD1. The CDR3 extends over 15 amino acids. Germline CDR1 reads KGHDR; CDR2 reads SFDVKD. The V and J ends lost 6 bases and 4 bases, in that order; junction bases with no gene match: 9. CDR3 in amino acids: CATSLTRTGTYGYTF. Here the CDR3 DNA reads TGTGCCACCAGTCTAACGAGGACAGGGACCTATGGCTACACCTTC.

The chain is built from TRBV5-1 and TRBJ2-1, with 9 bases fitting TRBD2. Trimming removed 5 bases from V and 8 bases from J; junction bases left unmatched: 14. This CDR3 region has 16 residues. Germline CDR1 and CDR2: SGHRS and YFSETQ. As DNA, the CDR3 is TGCGCCAGCAGTTCCCCCAGAGCTAGCGGGAAATATGAGCAGTTCTTC. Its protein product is CASSSPRASGKYEQFF.

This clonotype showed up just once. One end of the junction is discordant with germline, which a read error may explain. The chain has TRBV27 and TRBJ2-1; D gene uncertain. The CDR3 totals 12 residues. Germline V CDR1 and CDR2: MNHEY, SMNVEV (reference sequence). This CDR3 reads CVSRLNYNEQFF. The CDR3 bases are TGTGTCAGCAGACTGAACTACAATGAGCAGTTCTTC.

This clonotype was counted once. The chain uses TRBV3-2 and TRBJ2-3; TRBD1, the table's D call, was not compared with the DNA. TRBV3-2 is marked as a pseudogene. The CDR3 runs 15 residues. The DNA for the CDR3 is TGTGCCAGCAGCCCGAACCCCCAGGGCTCAGATACGCAGTATTTT. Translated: CASSPNPQGSDTQYF.

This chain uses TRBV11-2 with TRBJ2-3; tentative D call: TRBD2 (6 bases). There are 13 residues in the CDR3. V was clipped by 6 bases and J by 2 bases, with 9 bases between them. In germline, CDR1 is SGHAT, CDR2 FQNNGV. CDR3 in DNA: TGTGCCAGCAGTCGGGACTCCACAGATACGCAGTATTTT. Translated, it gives CASSRDSTDTQYF.

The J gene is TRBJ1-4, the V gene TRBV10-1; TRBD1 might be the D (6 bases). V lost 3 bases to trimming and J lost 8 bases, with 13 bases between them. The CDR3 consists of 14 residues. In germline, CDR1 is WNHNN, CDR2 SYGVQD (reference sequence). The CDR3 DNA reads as TGCGCCAGCAGTGAACGAAGGACAGAAGAAAAACTGTTTTTT. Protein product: CASSERRTEEKLFF.

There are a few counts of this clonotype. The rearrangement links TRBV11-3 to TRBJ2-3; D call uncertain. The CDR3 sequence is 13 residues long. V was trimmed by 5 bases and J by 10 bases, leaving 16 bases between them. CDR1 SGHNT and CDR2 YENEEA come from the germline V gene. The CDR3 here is CASSMKPSEAQYF. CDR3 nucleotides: TGTGCCAGCAGCATGAAGCCCAGTGAGGCGCAGTATTTT.

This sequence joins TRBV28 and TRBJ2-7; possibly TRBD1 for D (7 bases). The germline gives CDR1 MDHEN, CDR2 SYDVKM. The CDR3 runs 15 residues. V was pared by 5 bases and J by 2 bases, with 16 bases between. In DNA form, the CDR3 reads TGTGCCAGCAGTATTACCCCAGGGGGGACCTACGAGCAGTACTTC. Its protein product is CASSITPGGTYEQYF.